Shown below are 9 T cell receptor beta chains from a single sample sequenced in a study of cytomegalovirus exposure and HLA in healthy donors. The PCR was carried out with 60 Vbeta primers and 13 Jbeta primers. Clones were sequenced by immunoSEQ multiplex PCR, and TCRdb holds only the in-frame ones, with some missing. The sample consists of approximately 180,000 clones, 84% of them appearing once. Sequencing was performed on PBMCs. Receptors were obtained from a girl aged 5 to 17 in good health and CMV-seropositive.

This clone was detected only once. V usage is TRBV10-1 and J usage is TRBJ2-2; D uncertain. CDR1 and CDR2 from the germline V gene are WNHNN and SYGVQD (reference sequence). The CDR3 covers 14 residues. V shed 0 bases and J shed 7 bases, with 9 bases lying between them. The CDR3 protein is CASSESKGGGELFF. DNA for the CDR3: TGCGCCAGCAGTGAGTCGAAAGGCGGCGGGGAGCTGTTTTTT.

The rearrangement joins TRBV7-3 to TRBJ2-2, with D unresolved. Trimming stripped 2 bases from V and 4 bases from J, with 14 bases between. CDR3 length: 16 amino acids. CDR1 is SGHTA and CDR2 is FQGTGA in the germline V gene. This CDR3 is CASSLRQWAVTGELFF. In DNA, the CDR3 is TGTGCCAGCAGCTTACGTCAGTGGGCCGTCACCGGGGAGCTGTTTTTT.

The rearrangement joins TRBV9 to TRBJ1-2; possible D gene TRBD1, 6 bases. V was shortened by 4 bases and J by 1 base, with 17 bases between the two germline ends. Germline V gene sequence: CDR1 SGDLS, CDR2 YYNGEE. CDR3 length: 16 amino acids. CDR3 loop: CASSQGPGRNNYGYTF. CDR3 sequence (DNA): TGTGCCAGCAGCCAGGGGCCCGGAAGAAATAACTATGGCTACACCTTC.

In its sample, this clone was seen once. The chain carries TRBV4-2 and TRBJ1-2, with D perhaps matching TRBD1 (6 bases). There are 20 residues in the CDR3. V was cut by 0 bases and J by 0 bases, with 23 bases left in between. The germline V gene has CDR1 LGHNA and CDR2 YNFKEQ. This CDR3 is CASSQDPHRAPFLTNYGYTF. The CDR3 DNA is TGTGCCAGCAGCCAAGATCCCCACAGGGCCCCTTTCTTAACTAACTATGGCTACACCTTC.

CDR3 in amino acids: CASSRGDSNSPLHF. CDR3 coding DNA: TGTGCCAGTAGTAGAGGGGACAGTAATTCACCCCTCCACTTT. V is TRBV19 and J is TRBJ1-6, with 7 bases fitting TRBD1. This CDR3 has 14 residues. J was trimmed by 6 bases and V by 4 bases; bases with no gene match: 3. In germline, CDR1 is LNHDA, CDR2 SQIVND (reference sequence).

The genes are TRBV18 and TRBJ1-4, with D possibly TRBD1 on 6 matching bases. The germline V and J ends were trimmed by 2 bases and 5 bases, with 9 bases remaining between them. The CDR3 runs 14 residues. Germline CDR1 reads KGHSH; CDR2 reads LQKENI. The CDR3 loop reads CASSPGGPNEKLFF. The CDR3 nucleotides read TGTGCCAGCTCACCAGGGGGCCCCAATGAAAAACTGTTTTTT.

The chain is built from TRBV5-4 and TRBJ2-1, with 11 bases aligning to TRBD1. The CDR3 consists of 14 residues. Germline V CDR1 and CDR2: SGHNT, YYREEE (reference sequence). V lost 5 bases, J lost 5 bases, and 3 bases stayed unmatched. CDR3 amino acids: CASRRDRGNNEQFF. The DNA for the CDR3 is TGTGCCAGCAGGAGGGACAGGGGGAACAATGAGCAGTTCTTC.

The chain is built from TRBV6-1 and TRBJ1-1, with a possible D match to TRBD1 (5 bases). Trimming removed 7 bases at V and 0 bases at J, with 9 bases between. The CDR3 spans 13 residues. Looked up from germline, CDR1 is MNHNS and CDR2 is SASEGT. The chain's CDR3 is CASNPTVNTEAFF. CDR3 DNA sequence: TGTGCCAGCAATCCGACAGTGAACACTGAAGCTTTCTTT.

V usage is TRBV6-4 and J usage is TRBJ2-7; D is undetermined. Germline V CDR1 and CDR2: MRHNA, SNTAGT. Deletions cut 4 bases from V and 3 bases from J, with 4 bases between. CDR3 length equals 11 residues. Written as DNA, the CDR3 is TGTGCCAGCAGTGCCCGCTACGAGCAGTACTTC. This encodes CASSARYEQYF.